This TCR beta chain was recovered during a study of CD8+ T cells in alopecia areata. Overall study: After 6 to 18 months of tofacitinib, follow-up continued 6 months off drug.

This sample's treatment: oral pan-JAK inhibitor, 5-10 mg twice daily. cDNA reverse transcribed from extracted RNA served as the sequencing template. The table came from immunoSEQ multiplex PCR; TCRdb's copy has only in-frame clones and leaves some out. The data contain approximately 120,000 clones, approximately 57% of them seen just once; the ten biggest clones take up around 5.7%. After removal of 4 bases from V and 9 bases from J, the junction contained 5 bases not matched to a gene. This CDR3 region has 14 residues. The germline V gene encodes CDR1 SGDLS and CDR2 YYNGEE. J is TRBJ2-1 and V is TRBV9, with 12 positions matching TRBD1. Sample: CD4+ T cells sorted from blood, taken at week 4, from a patient treated with tofacitinib. This receptor was obtained from a human donor with alopecia areata. The CDR3 DNA follows: TGTGCCAGCAGCCCGGGACAGGGGGCCACTGAGCAGTTCTTC. Translation gives CASSPGQGATEQFF.